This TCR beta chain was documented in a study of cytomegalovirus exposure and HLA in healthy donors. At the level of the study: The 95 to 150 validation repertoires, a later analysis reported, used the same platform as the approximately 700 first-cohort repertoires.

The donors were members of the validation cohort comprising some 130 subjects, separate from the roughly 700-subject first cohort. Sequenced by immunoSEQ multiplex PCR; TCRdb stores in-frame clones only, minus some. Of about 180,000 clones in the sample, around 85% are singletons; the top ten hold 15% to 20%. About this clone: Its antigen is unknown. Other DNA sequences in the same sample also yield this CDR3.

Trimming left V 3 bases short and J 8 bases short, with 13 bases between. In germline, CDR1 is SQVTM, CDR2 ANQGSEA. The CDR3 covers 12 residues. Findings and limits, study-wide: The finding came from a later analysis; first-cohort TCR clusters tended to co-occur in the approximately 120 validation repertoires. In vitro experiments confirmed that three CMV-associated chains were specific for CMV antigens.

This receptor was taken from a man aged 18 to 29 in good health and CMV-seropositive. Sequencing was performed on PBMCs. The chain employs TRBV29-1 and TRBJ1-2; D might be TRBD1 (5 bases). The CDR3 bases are TGCAGCGTTGACGGCCAGGGAAAGGGCTACACCTTC. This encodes CSVDGQGKGYTF.